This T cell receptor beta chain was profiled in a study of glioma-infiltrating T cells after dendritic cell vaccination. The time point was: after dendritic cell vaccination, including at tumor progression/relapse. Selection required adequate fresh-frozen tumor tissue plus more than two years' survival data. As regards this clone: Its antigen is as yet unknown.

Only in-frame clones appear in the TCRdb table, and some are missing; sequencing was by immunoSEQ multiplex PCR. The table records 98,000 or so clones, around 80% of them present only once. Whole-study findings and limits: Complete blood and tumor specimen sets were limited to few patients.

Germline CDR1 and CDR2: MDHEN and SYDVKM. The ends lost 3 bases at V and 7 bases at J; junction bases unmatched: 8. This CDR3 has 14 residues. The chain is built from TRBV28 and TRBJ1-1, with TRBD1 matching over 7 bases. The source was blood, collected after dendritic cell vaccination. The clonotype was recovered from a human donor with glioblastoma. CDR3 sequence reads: CASSFSAGGGEAFF. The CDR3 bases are TGTGCCAGCAGTTTCTCCGCAGGGGGTGGTGAAGCTTTCTTT.